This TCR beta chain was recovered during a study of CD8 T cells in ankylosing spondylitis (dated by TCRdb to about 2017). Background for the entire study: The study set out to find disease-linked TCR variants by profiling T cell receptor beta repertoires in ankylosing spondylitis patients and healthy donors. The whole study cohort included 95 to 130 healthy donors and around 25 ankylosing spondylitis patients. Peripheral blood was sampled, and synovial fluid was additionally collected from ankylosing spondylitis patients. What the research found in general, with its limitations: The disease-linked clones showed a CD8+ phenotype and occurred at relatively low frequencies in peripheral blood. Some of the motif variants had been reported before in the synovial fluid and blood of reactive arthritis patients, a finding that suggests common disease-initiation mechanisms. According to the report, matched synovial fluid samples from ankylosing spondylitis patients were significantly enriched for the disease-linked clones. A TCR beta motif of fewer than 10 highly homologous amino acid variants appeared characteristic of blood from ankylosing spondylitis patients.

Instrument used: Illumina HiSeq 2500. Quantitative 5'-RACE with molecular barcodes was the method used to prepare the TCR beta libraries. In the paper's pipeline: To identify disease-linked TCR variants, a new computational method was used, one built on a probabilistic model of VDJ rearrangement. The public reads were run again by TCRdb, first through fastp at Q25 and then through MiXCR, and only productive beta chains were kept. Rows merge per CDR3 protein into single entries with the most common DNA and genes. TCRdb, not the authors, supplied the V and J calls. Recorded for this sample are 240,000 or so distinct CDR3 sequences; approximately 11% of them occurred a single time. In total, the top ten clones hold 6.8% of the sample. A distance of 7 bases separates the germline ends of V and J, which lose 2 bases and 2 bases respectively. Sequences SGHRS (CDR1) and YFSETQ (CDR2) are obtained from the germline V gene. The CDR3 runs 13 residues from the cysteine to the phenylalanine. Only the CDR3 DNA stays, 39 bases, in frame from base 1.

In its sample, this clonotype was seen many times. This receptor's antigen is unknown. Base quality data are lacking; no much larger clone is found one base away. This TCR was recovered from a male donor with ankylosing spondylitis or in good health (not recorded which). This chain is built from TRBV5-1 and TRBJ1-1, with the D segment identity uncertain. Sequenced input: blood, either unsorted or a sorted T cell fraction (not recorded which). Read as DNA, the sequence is TGCGCCAGCAGCTTACGGGAAAACACTGAAGCTTTCTTT. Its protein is CASSLRENTEAFF.